This paragraph reports one TCR beta chain. The record originates from a study of control samples from healthy donors and cancer patients. The CDR3 sequence is 16 residues long. CDR1 DFQATT and CDR2 SNEGSKA come from the germline V gene (reference sequence). Trimming removed 3 bases from V and 5 bases from J; junction bases left unmatched: 13. Measured with immunoSEQ multiplex PCR; TCRdb has only the in-frame clones, and not every one. The table has about 69,000 clones, about 80% seen once; the top ten hold approximately 2.8%. The V and J genes are TRBV20-1 and TRBJ2-1, with TRBD1 identical over 7 bases. Sequencing was carried out using PBMCs. This clonotype originated in a woman between 50 and 59 years old with lung cancer. The CDR3 nucleotides are TGCAGTGCTAGTGGGACAGTAAATAGGTTGGACAATGAGCAGTTCTTC. This translates into CSASGTVNRLDNEQFF.